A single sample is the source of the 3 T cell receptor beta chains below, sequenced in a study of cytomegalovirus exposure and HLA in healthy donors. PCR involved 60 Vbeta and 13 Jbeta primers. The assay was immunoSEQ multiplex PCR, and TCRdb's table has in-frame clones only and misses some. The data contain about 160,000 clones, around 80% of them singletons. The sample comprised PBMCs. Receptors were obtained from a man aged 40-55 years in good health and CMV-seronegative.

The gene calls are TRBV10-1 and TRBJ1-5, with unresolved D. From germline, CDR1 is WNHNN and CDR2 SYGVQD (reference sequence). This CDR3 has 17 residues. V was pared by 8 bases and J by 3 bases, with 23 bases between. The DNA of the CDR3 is TGCGCCAGCGAATTGCCGGGAACCGCAGGATTCAATCAGCCCCAGCATTTT. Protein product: CASELPGTAGFNQPQHF.

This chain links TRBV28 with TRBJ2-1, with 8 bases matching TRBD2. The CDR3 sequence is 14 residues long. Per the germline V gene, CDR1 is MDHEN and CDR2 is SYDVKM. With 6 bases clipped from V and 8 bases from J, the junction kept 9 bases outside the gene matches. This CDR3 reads CASSRGLAGDEQFF. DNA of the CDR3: TGTGCCAGCAGCCGTGGACTAGCTGGCGATGAGCAGTTCTTC.

The DNA for the CDR3 is TGTGCCAGCCGCCAGCTAGGGGTCAATGAGCAGTTCTTC. It specifies CASRQLGVNEQFF. This chain joins TRBV6-5 and TRBJ2-1; TRBD1 might be the D (5 bases). The CDR3 spans 13 residues. V lost 8 bases, J lost 6 bases, and 14 bases lay in between. The germline CDR1 and CDR2 sequences are MNHEY and SVGAGI.